The clone carrying this T cell receptor beta chain has a handful of counts. This record comes from a study of type 1 regulatory T cells. Study at large: An in vitro protocol generated T-allo10, a Tr1-enriched, alloantigen-specific CD4 T cell product.

Trimming removed 1 base at V and 0 bases at J, with 9 bases between. This CDR3 comprises 15 residues. Per germline, CDR1 DFQATT and CDR2 SNEGSKA (reference sequence). One entry per CDR3 protein, called by TCRdb with MiXCR from the reads. The sample has approximately 97,000 distinct CDR3 sequences, less than 40% seen once; the top ten hold 2.2%. This chain joins TRBV20-1 and TRBJ1-4, with no clear D. The material sequenced was CD4+ T cells, either the whole sample or a sorted fraction (not recorded which). This TCR was recovered from a human donor in good health. The CDR3 DNA reads TGCAGTGCTAGAGTTTCTGGAACAACTAATGAAAAACTGTTTTTT. Amino acids: CSARVSGTTNEKLFF.